This T cell receptor (beta chain) emerged from a study of blood T cell repertoires in COVID-19. Study in general: COVID-19 samples from acute and convalescent phases originated in the United States, Italy and Spain. From T cells, B-cell-depleted T cells, or PBMCs came the material, which was cDNA or gDNA.

Methods used by the authors: Amplification with reference gene primers provided the estimates of nucleated cell counts. The data were produced by immunoSEQ multiplex PCR, yet TCRdb's version contains in-frame clones alone and is incomplete. That table furnishes V, J and clone size, whereas the DNA furnished D and trimming. The table shows around 98,000 clones, with around 85% occurring only once. The CDR3 totals 18 residues. CDR1 LNHNV and CDR2 YYDKDF come from the germline V gene (reference sequence). Trimming cost V 1 base and J 0 bases, with 16 bases left between them. Sample: peripheral blood. This receptor was obtained from a woman aged 60-70 years with acute or convalescent COVID-19. The chain joins TRBV15 to TRBJ1-5, with D possibly TRBD1 on 5 matching bases. CDR3 sequence (DNA): TGTGCCACCAGCAGAGGTAGTTTCTTAGGACATAGCAATCAGCCCCAGCATTTT. Protein sequence: CATSRGSFLGHSNQPQHF. The complete variable domain, with remaining parts taken from reference TRBV15 and TRBJ1-5, reads DAMVIQNPRYQVTQFGKPVTLSCSQTLNHNVMYWYQQKSSQAPKLLFHYYDKDFNNEADTPDNFQSRRPNTSFCFLDIRSPGLGDTAMYLCATSRGSFLGHSNQPQHFGDGTRLSIL.